This T cell receptor (beta chain) was sequenced for a study of control samples from healthy donors and cancer patients. CDR1 is MNHEY, CDR2 SVGAGI, per germline. There are 15 residues in the CDR3. Generated by immunoSEQ multiplex PCR, the TCRdb table keeps only in-frame clones and is missing some. Of under 150,000 clones in the sample, roughly 91% were seen once. To note about this clone: The junction departs from germline at one end; a sequencing error may be responsible.

V usage is TRBV6-5 and J usage is TRBJ1-5; no definite D call. Material for sequencing was blood. The TCR was taken from a man aged 40-50 years in good health. CDR3 DNA: TGTGCCAGCTGTCCTCTTGATTATAGCAATCGGCCCCAGCATTTT. It encodes CASCPLDYSNRPQHF.